A selection of T cell receptor beta chains follows, all from one sample in a study of CD8+CD57+ T cells in acquired aplastic anemia. Using its own MiXCR run on the reads, TCRdb lists one record per CDR3 protein. In the table there are under 200,000 distinct CDR3 sequences, 48% of which are singletons. The material sequenced was sorted CD4+, CD8+, or CD8+CD57+ T cells (not recorded which) from PBMCs. These receptors were collected from a human donor with aplastic anemia. Both conserved end residues are trimmed from each CDR3. The order of the fields is CDR3 length, J gene, D gene, V gene, CDR3 protein. D genes are given only for firm matches.

>13|TRBJ1-4|NA|TRBV10-3
AISESTSGRDELF
>11|TRBJ2-2|NA|TRBV9
ASSLVSTGELF
>11|TRBJ1-6|TRBD1|TRBV10-3
AIRDREGSPLH
>11|TRBJ1-4|NA|TRBV30
AWRGRRGEKLF
>15|TRBJ1-3|NA|TRBV18
ASSLTGGVAAGNTIY
>12|TRBJ1-1|NA|TRBV4-2
ASGQALPSTEAL
>15|TRBJ2-3|TRBD2|TRBV7-6
ASSFPTGGGATDTQY
>13|TRBJ1-4|TRBD1|TRBV28
ASSLGGTANEKLF
>12|TRBJ2-2|NA|TRBV5-1
ASRSQANTGELF
>10|TRBJ1-2|TRBD1|TRBV20-1
SANTGVGGYT
>12|TRBJ1-5|NA|TRBV19
ASRYTGGNQPQH
>13|TRBJ2-1|TRBD2|TRBV9
ASSVGGGGNNEQF
>8|TRBJ2-5|NA|TRBV29-1
SVGAETQY
>15|TRBJ2-7|TRBD2|TRBV6-5
ASSSGLAGGNFNEQY
>13|TRBJ2-1|TRBD2|TRBV2
ASSDTRGGGNEQF
>12|TRBJ2-3|NA|TRBV12-3/TRBV12-4
ASSFVGGTDTQY
>11|TRBJ1-2|TRBD1|TRBV29-1
SARTGGDGGYT
>12|TRBJ2-5|NA|TRBV7-2
ASSLEWGSETQY
>12|TRBJ2-7|NA|TRBV5-6
ASSRPPGPYEQY
>12|TRBJ1-3|NA|TRBV29-1
SAQGGLAGNTIY
>13|TRBJ1-3|TRBD1|TRBV2
ASSGRTGTGNTIY
>10|TRBJ1-2|NA|TRBV24-1
ATSDPSFGYT
>13|TRBJ2-4|TRBD1|TRBV19
ASSITGVAKNIQY
>12|TRBJ2-7|NA|TRBV19
ASSMGREIYEQY
>19|TRBJ1-4|NA|TRBV24-1
ATSPPIGWQEALETNEKLF
>9|TRBJ1-1|NA|TRBV20-1
SVQENTEAF
>13|TRBJ1-4|NA|TRBV12-3/TRBV12-4
ASSFGSGSGEKLF
>13|TRBJ1-1|TRBD1|TRBV5-1
ASTLSGTGNTEAF